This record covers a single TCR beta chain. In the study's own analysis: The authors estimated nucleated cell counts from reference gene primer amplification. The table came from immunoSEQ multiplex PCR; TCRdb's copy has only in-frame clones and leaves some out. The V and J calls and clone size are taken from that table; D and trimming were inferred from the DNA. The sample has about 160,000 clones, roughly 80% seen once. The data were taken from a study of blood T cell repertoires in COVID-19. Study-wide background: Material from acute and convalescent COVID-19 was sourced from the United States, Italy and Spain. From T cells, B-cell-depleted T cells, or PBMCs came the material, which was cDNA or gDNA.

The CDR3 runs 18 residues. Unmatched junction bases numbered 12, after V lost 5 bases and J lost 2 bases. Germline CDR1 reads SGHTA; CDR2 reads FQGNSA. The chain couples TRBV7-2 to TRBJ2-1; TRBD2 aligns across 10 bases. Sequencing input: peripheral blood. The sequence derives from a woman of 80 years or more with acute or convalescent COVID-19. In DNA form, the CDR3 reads TGTGCCAGCAGCCCTAGCGGGAGTTTGCAGGGGGCCTACAATGAGCAGTTCTTC. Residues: CASSPSGSLQGAYNEQFF.